This T cell receptor beta chain was sequenced in a study of radiation and T cells in renal cell carcinoma. Regarding treatment: 15 Gy SBRT to primary tumor, nephrectomy 4 weeks later. This clone is categorized as medium-sized. In germline, CDR1 is MGHDK, CDR2 SYGVNS. The CDR3 is 14 residues long. Between the trimmed V and J ends, which lost 6 bases and 0 bases, there was a span of 11 bases. Clones were read by immunoSEQ multiplex PCR, and TCRdb kept only the in-frame ones, dropping some. The sample lists nearly 20,000 clones, 60% to 75% occurring once. V gene TRBV25-1 combines with J gene TRBJ1-1; D uncertain. The sample consisted of tumor tissue, taken from a patient whose treatment included radiotherapy and nephrectomy. The receptor's source is a woman aged 65 to 85 with renal cell carcinoma. This CDR3 is CASRDARLNTEAFF. In nucleotides, the CDR3 is TGTGCCAGCAGGGACGCAAGACTGAACACTGAAGCTTTCTTT.